The clone carrying this T cell receptor (beta chain) was found many times. Its target is not known. V dropped 5 bases and J dropped 5; count of bases not matched to a gene: 6. Germline V lookup: CDR1 ENHRY, CDR2 SYGVKD. CDR3 length: 14 amino acids. This entry comes from a study of regulatory T cells in long-lasting Graves disease. Both iRepertoire HTBI primers and Arm-PCR of CDR3 regions were used to build the TCR beta libraries. Each CDR3 protein is one row after TCRdb ran MiXCR on the multiplex PCR reads. The sample gives roughly 500,000 distinct CDR3 sequences, roughly 14% of which show up once; approximately 9.3% is in the top ten. Findings and limits, study-wide: Preferential use of TRBV28, TRBJ1-2 and TRBJ2-5 was seen in persistent disease. Persistent Graves' patients showed less TCR diversity than newly diagnosed patients showed.

Time point given: newly diagnosed GD, antithyroid drugs for less than 3 months. PBMCs provided the RNA from which the TCR library was made. Collection of peripheral blood (approximately 9 milliliters) was done using EDTA tubes. The same specimen was also included in a second study, on T cells in Graves' hyperthyroidism and ophthalmopathy. That source notes: Diagnostic decisions used clinical symptoms, serum thyroxine and TRAb, thyroid ultrasound and orbital computed tomography.

The sample consisted of peripheral blood mononuclear cells (PBMCs), taken at new diagnosis, from a patient treated with antithyroid drugs. This chain connects TRBV10-3 to TRBJ2-7; 10 bases align to TRBD2. This receptor was identified in a man between 25 and 39 years old with Graves disease. The CDR3 loop is CAISPSSGSNEQYF. In DNA, the CDR3 is TGTGCCATCAGTCCCTCTAGCGGGAGTAACGAGCAGTACTTC.